The 19 T cell receptor beta chains below all came from one sample that was sequenced in a study of blood T cell repertoires in COVID-19. Clones were read by immunoSEQ multiplex PCR, and TCRdb kept only the in-frame ones, dropping some. The sample records approximately 120,000 clones, 75% to 90% being singletons. The sample comprised peripheral blood. The receptors stem from a human donor in a cohort sampled during active COVID-19.

V and J are TRBV2 and TRBJ1-1; D is uncertain. V lost 7 bases and J lost 6, with 18 bases in between. CDR1 and CDR2 from the germline V gene are SNHLY and FYNNEI. The CDR3 has 14 amino acids. Here the CDR3 DNA reads TGTGCCAGCAACGAGAGAGGGTTCCGGGCTGAAGCTTTCTTT. This encodes CASNERGFRAEAFF.

This clone was recorded only once. V gene TRBV5-6 combines with J gene TRBJ1-5; D call uncertain. Germline CDR1 is SGHDT and CDR2 is YYEEEE. V dropped 4 bases and J dropped 5 bases, with 19 bases sitting between them. The CDR3 runs 16 residues. CDR3 DNA sequence: TGTGCCAGCAGCAGAGAAAGCGGACGTTGGGATCAGCCCCAGCATTTT. Its protein is CASSRESGRWDQPQHF.

V gene TRBV2 combines with J gene TRBJ1-2, with 10 bases fitting TRBD1. This CDR3 region has 14 residues. Germline-derived CDR1 and CDR2 are SNHLY and FYNNEI. V dropped 4 bases and J dropped 5; count of bases not matched to a gene: 4. The CDR3 DNA is TGTGCCAGCAGTGTGGGGACAGGGGATTATGGCTACACCTTC. This translates into CASSVGTGDYGYTF.

This clone has only a few counts. The gene calls are TRBV4-1 and TRBJ1-2; the D is unclear. This CDR3 region has 16 residues. Trimming pared 0 bases from V and 1 base from J, leaving 12 bases between. Germline-derived CDR1 and CDR2 are MGHRA and YSYEKL. The CDR3 DNA reads TGCGCCAGCAGCCAAGACCCCGGGTTAGGTAACTATGGCTACACCTTC. Its translation: CASSQDPGLGNYGYTF.

This clone was seen once. The chain uses TRBV4-3 and TRBJ2-1; D not resolved. CDR3 length: 14 residues. V gave up 3 bases and J gave up 5 bases, with 11 bases separating them. CDR1 is LGHNA, CDR2 YSLEER, per germline. The CDR3, as DNA: TGCGCCAGCAGCCAGTCTAAGGAGAACAATGAGCAGTTCTTC. Its translation is CASSQSKENNEQFF.

This rearrangement joins TRBV5-1 to TRBJ2-6, with D possibly matching TRBD1 (5 bases). CDR1 and CDR2 from the germline V gene are SGHRS and YFSETQ. V lost 5 bases and J 0 bases, leaving 9 bases between the germline ends. The CDR3 has 15 amino acids. In DNA form, the CDR3 reads TGCGCCAGCAGTAGGGGTTCCTCTGGGGCCAACGTCCTGACTTTC. Translated: CASSRGSSGANVLTF.

This chain uses TRBV19 with TRBJ2-3, with D maybe TRBD2 (5 bases). Germline lookup yields CDR1 LNHDA and CDR2 SQIVND (reference sequence). V dropped 3 bases and J dropped 3 bases, with 13 bases sitting between them. This CDR3 has 15 residues. CDR3: CASSILAALTDTQYF. CDR3 nucleotide sequence: TGTGCCAGTAGTATCCTAGCAGCCCTTACAGATACGCAGTATTTT.

This clone appeared once. The gene calls are TRBV19 and TRBJ2-7; perhaps TRBD2 as D (7 bases). This CDR3 has 15 residues. V was cut by 8 bases and J by 2 bases, with 19 bases left in between. Germline lookup yields CDR1 LNHDA and CDR2 SQIVND (reference sequence). CDR3 DNA: TGTGCCAGTGGGGATTTAAGGGGGGGAGCCTACGAGCAGTACTTC. Protein product: CASGDLRGGAYEQYF.

V gene TRBV19 combines with J gene TRBJ1-1; 8 bases align to TRBD1. The CDR3 totals 15 residues. Germline CDR1 reads LNHDA; CDR2 reads SQIVND (reference sequence). Trimming took 4 bases from V and 4 from J; bases not matched to a gene: 8. As DNA, the CDR3 is TGTGCCAGTAGTACAGGGGGCATAAGCTTCACTGAAGCTTTCTTT. Translation gives CASSTGGISFTEAFF.

The table lists this clone with a few counts. The genes are TRBV18 and TRBJ1-5, with a weak D call TRBD1 (6 bases). CDR1 and CDR2 (germline): KGHSH, LQKENI. Trimming stripped 4 bases from V and 4 bases from J, with 11 bases between. The CDR3 consists of 14 residues. This CDR3 is CASSRSGENQPQHF. In nucleotides, the CDR3 is TGTGCCAGCTCACGATCAGGGGAGAATCAGCCCCAGCATTTT. The variable domain in full, with the rest retrieved from reference TRBV18 and TRBJ1-5, is NAGVMQNPRHLVRRRGQEARLRCSPMKGHSHVYWYRQLPEEGLKFMVYLQKENIIDESGMPKERFSAEFPKEGPSILRIQQVVRGDSAAYFCASSRSGENQPQHFGDGTRLSIL.

A single count supports this clone. This sequence joins TRBV15 and TRBJ1-2; TRBD1 is a possible D gene (6 bases). Trimming cost V 0 bases and J 5 bases, with 7 bases left between them. From germline, CDR1 is LNHNV and CDR2 YYDKDF (reference sequence). The CDR3 spans 13 residues. The CDR3 reads CATSREQGYGYTF. Written as DNA, the CDR3 is TGTGCCACCAGCAGAGAACAGGGTTATGGCTACACCTTC.

The rearrangement uses TRBV7-2 and TRBJ2-1, with 10 positions matching TRBD1. Germline V gene lookup returns CDR1 SGHTA and CDR2 FQGNSA. V was pared by 4 bases and J by 3 bases, with 6 bases of the junction left unmatched. The CDR3 has 16 residues. The CDR3 DNA follows: TGTGCCAGCAGCTCCCGACAGGGGGCTAACTACAATGAGCAGTTCTTC. As protein: CASSSRQGANYNEQFF.

The chain carries TRBV7-2 and TRBJ1-2; possible D gene TRBD1, 6 bases. Germline values: CDR1 SGHTA, CDR2 FQGNSA. V lost 5 bases and J lost 8, with 24 bases in between. CDR3 length: 16 amino acids. CDR3 amino acids: CASSAPTRGAASGYTF. The DNA for the CDR3 is TGTGCCAGCAGCGCCCCTACCCGGGGGGCGGCAAGCGGCTACACCTTC.

This rearrangement joins TRBV7-9 to TRBJ2-4, with D possibly TRBD2 on 7 matching bases. The CDR3 is 15 amino acids. CDR1 and CDR2 (germline): SEHNR, FQNEAQ (reference sequence). Trimming removed 6 bases at V and 5 bases at J, with 17 bases between. The CDR3 DNA reads TGTGCCAGCAGGGGGGGGCGCCCCAGGGAAAACATTCAGTACTTC. Residues: CASRGGRPRENIQYF.

The chain joins TRBV13 to TRBJ2-1; D perhaps matches TRBD1 (5 bases). The CDR3 length is 14 residues. The germline gives CDR1 PRHDT, CDR2 FYEKMQ (reference sequence). V lost 4 bases, J lost 5 bases, and 12 bases lay in between. CDR3 coding DNA: TGTGCCAGCAGCTCCCAAGACAGCCACAATGAGCAGTTCTTC. Amino acids: CASSSQDSHNEQFF.

The V gene is TRBV30, the J gene TRBJ1-5; 8 bases fit TRBD1. Germline V lookup: CDR1 GTSNPN, CDR2 SVGIG (reference sequence). V gave up 5 bases and J gave up 7 bases; unmatched junction bases: 7. CDR3 length: 13 amino acids. Written as DNA, the CDR3 is TGTGCCTGGGGGTCAGGGGGCCAGCAGCCCCAGCATTTT. Translated, it gives CAWGSGGQQPQHF.

This rearrangement joins TRBV6-5 to TRBJ2-5; D perhaps matches TRBD1 (6 bases). This CDR3 contains 16 residues. CDR1 is MNHEY, CDR2 SVGAGI, per germline. V lost 0 bases, J lost 5 bases, and 16 bases lay in between. CDR3 nucleotides: TGTGCCAGCAGTTACTCGATATTACAGGGTGATGAGACCCAGTACTTC. It codes for CASSYSILQGDETQYF.

The chain uses TRBV14 and TRBJ1-1, with D hard to call. The CDR3 loop spans 15 amino acids. The V end lost 4 bases, the J end lost 2 bases, and 14 bases lay between the germline ends. Germline CDR1 and CDR2: SGHDN and FVKESK. CDR3 protein: CASSLLRQINTEAFF. DNA for the CDR3: TGTGCCAGCAGCCTCTTGAGGCAGATTAACACTGAAGCTTTCTTT.

In its sample, this clone was seen once. This chain joins TRBV6-5 and TRBJ1-1; D not resolved. This CDR3 is built from 13 residues. Germline CDR1 reads MNHEY; CDR2 reads SVGAGI. V gave up 7 bases and J gave up 0 bases, with 9 bases separating them. The CDR3, as DNA: TGTGCCAGCAAACGCAGTTTGAACACTGAAGCTTTCTTT. It is translated as CASKRSLNTEAFF.